A single sample is the source of the 30 T cell receptor beta chains below, sequenced in a study of CD8 T cells in ankylosing spondylitis (TCRdb year 2017). What the research found in general, with its limitations: A TCR beta motif made up of fewer than 10 highly homologous amino acid variants appeared to be characteristic of blood from ankylosing spondylitis patients.

No antigen has been identified for these receptors. Libraries were constructed by 5' RACE. Instrument used: Illumina HiSeq 2500. Starting from the raw public reads, TCRdb applied fastp trimming at Q25, assembled clones with MiXCR and retained in-frame beta chains. Rows matching on CDR3 protein sequence are summarized as one entry with the most common DNA and genes. For this sample there are about 800,000 distinct CDR3 sequences; about 12% appear just once. Approximately 0.51% of the sample is in the top ten clones. The sequencing input was blood, either unsorted or a sorted T cell fraction (not recorded which). The receptors come from a male donor with ankylosing spondylitis.

The sample holds a few counts of this clonotype. This rearrangement joins TRBV4-2 to TRBJ1-2; D gene unclear. The V and J ends lost 1 base and 6 bases respectively, with 21 bases between them. The CDR3 is 17 amino acids. CDR1 and CDR2 from the germline V gene are LGHNA and YNFKEQ. CDR3 sequence: CASSQGPMGPGGDGYTF. CDR3 coding DNA: TGTGCCAGCAGCCAAGGACCCATGGGCCCAGGTGGGGATGGCTACACCTTC.

The sample holds a few counts of this clonotype. The rearrangement links TRBV9 to TRBJ1-2; D remains ambiguous. Germline V gene lookup returns CDR1 SGDLS and CDR2 YYNGEE. CDR3 size: 13 residues. V was shortened by 1 base and J by 8 bases, with 12 bases between the two germline ends. CDR3 residues: CASSVNLGKGYTF. As DNA, the CDR3 is TGTGCCAGCAGCGTAAATTTAGGGAAGGGCTACACCTTC.

This chain uses TRBV20-1 with TRBJ1-6; 7 positions match TRBD1. V was pared by 6 bases and J by 5 bases, with 10 bases of the junction left unmatched. The V gene's germline CDR1 is DFQATT and CDR2 SNEGSKA (reference sequence). There are 15 residues in the CDR3. The CDR3 here is CSAPVGDRDNSPLHF. Written as DNA, the CDR3 is TGCAGTGCCCCTGTCGGGGACAGAGATAATTCACCCCTCCACTTT.

This clonotype appeared a few times. The rearrangement joins TRBV11-3 to TRBJ2-1; D gene ambiguous. With 3 bases removed from V and 6 bases from J, the gap between germline ends came to 9 bases. Germline V gene lookup returns CDR1 SGHNT and CDR2 YENEEA. CDR3 length: 13 residues. CDR3: CASSFFLGNEQFF. The CDR3 DNA is TGTGCCAGCAGCTTTTTTTTGGGCAATGAGCAGTTCTTC.

The chain uses TRBV12-3 or TRBV12-4 and TRBJ2-1; the match to TRBD2 covers 12 bases. V trimming: 5 bases; J trimming: 4 bases; junction bases outside the gene matches: 9. CDR3 length equals 17 residues. The CDR3: CASSGGLAGYSYNEQFF. The DNA of the CDR3 is TGTGCCAGCAGTGGCGGACTAGCGGGGTATTCGTACAATGAGCAGTTCTTC.

This chain uses TRBV20-1 with TRBJ1-2; D ambiguous. The CDR3 totals 11 residues. CDR1 and CDR2 (germline): DFQATT, SNEGSKA (reference sequence). V lost 0 bases and J 3 bases, leaving 2 bases between the germline ends. The CDR3, as DNA: TGCAGTGCTAGAGAAGACTATGGCTACACCTTC. Its protein is CSAREDYGYTF.

A single count supports this clonotype. V is TRBV24-1 and J is TRBJ2-5, with D possibly matching TRBD1 (5 bases). CDR1 and CDR2 (germline): KGHDR, SFDVKD. The CDR3 contains 15 residues. V was cut by 6 bases and J by 3 bases, with 16 bases left in between. The CDR3 DNA is TGTGCCACCAGTCATGGGGCAGCAACTAAAGAGACCCAGTACTTC. It translates to CATSHGAATKETQYF.

This clonotype was recorded many times. The CDR3: CASSVLGGEQYF. The CDR3 DNA follows: TGCGCCAGCAGCGTTCTCGGTGGCGAGCAGTACTTC. The chain recombines TRBV5-1 with TRBJ2-7; D is unclear. V lost 4 bases to trimming and J lost 6 bases, with 11 bases between them. CDR3 length: 12 amino acids. Germline V lookup: CDR1 SGHRS, CDR2 YFSETQ.

This clonotype was detected ten times or more. The chain recombines TRBV7-3 with TRBJ1-2, with D hard to call. V was shortened by 1 base and J by 7 bases, with 10 bases between the two germline ends. This CDR3 is built from 13 residues. Germline CDR1 is SGHTA and CDR2 is FQGTGA. CDR3 in amino acids: CASSLSPARGYTF. The CDR3 coding sequence is TGTGCCAGCAGCTTAAGCCCGGCGCGTGGCTACACCTTC. Using reference TRBV7-3 and TRBJ1-2 for the parts outside the CDR3, the full variable domain is GAGVSQTPSNKVTEKGKYVELRCDPISGHTALYWYRQSLGQGPEFLIYFQGTGAADDSGLPNDRFFAVRPEGSVSTLKIQRTERGDSAVYLCASSLSPARGYTFGSGTRLTVV.

The V call is TRBV6-6, the J call TRBJ1-5; 7 bases agree with TRBD1. Per the germline V gene, CDR1 is MNHNY and CDR2 is SVGAGI (reference sequence). V shed 7 bases and J 6 bases; nucleotides not matched to a gene: 6. The CDR3 sequence is 13 residues long. Here the CDR3 DNA reads TGTGCCAGCACCTCAGGGGGGAGTCAGCCCCAGCATTTT. Its protein product is CASTSGGSQPQHF.

The chain links TRBV5-1 to TRBJ2-3, with D tentatively TRBD1 or TRBD2 (5 bases each). Germline CDR1 and CDR2: SGHRS and YFSETQ. There are 15 residues in the CDR3. Trimming took off 4 bases at V and 1 base at J, with 13 bases between the two ends. For the CDR3, the DNA is TGCGCCAGCAGCCCGGGGACCCCTGGCACAGATACGCAGTATTTT. Its translation: CASSPGTPGTDTQYF.

This clonotype was picked up a small number of times. The chain joins TRBV10-3 to TRBJ2-2, with D possibly matching TRBD1 (6 bases). This CDR3 region has 16 residues. Germline loops: CDR1 ENHRY, CDR2 SYGVKD. Trimming removed 8 bases from V and 5 bases from J, with 21 bases in between. In nucleotides, the CDR3 is TGTGCCATCTGGACGCCAACAGGGAAAACGACCGGGGAGCTGTTTTTT. This codes for CAIWTPTGKTTGELFF.

The chain links TRBV5-1 to TRBJ1-4; no reliable D call. Germline values: CDR1 SGHRS, CDR2 YFSETQ. The V and J ends lost 4 bases and 5 bases respectively, with 12 bases between them. CDR3 size: 14 residues. CDR3 coding DNA: TGCGCCAGCAGCCCCGAGGTCATAAATGAAAAACTGTTTTTT. Translating gives CASSPEVINEKLFF.

This clonotype was detected ten times or more. V and J are TRBV10-3 and TRBJ1-6; 8 nucleotides line up with TRBD1. The CDR3 extends over 14 amino acids. With V trimmed by 6 bases and J by 7 bases, 5 bases remained unmatched. Germline CDR1 reads ENHRY; CDR2 reads SYGVKD. The CDR3 protein is CAIRKDRDNSPLHF. The CDR3 bases are TGTGCCATCAGGAAGGACAGGGACAATTCACCCCTCCACTTT.

A few counts support this clonotype. This chain uses TRBV18 with TRBJ2-5, with TRBD1 as a possible D gene (6 bases). The V and J ends lost 3 bases and 1 base respectively, with 15 bases between them. Per germline, CDR1 KGHSH and CDR2 LQKENI. This CDR3 region has 16 residues. CDR3 loop: CASSPYGGQVQETQYF. In DNA form, the CDR3 reads TGTGCCAGCTCACCTTATGGGGGACAAGTCCAAGAGACCCAGTACTTC.

This clonotype showed up many times. The chain carries TRBV24-1 and TRBJ2-1; weak D call: TRBD2 (6 bases). Trimming cost V 3 bases and J 5 bases, with 13 bases left between them. The CDR3 runs to 15 residues. The V gene's germline CDR1 is KGHDR and CDR2 SFDVKD. The CDR3: CATSDPRRDDNEQFF. CDR3 DNA: TGTGCCACCAGTGATCCGCGGAGGGACGACAATGAGCAGTTCTTC.

V gene TRBV2 combines with J gene TRBJ2-5; D gene ambiguous. The CDR3 sequence is 14 residues long. Per germline, CDR1 SNHLY and CDR2 FYNNEI. V lost 4 bases and J 1 base, leaving 10 bases between the germline ends. CDR3 nucleotide sequence: TGTGCCAGCAGTGTAAGGTGGGGCCAAGAGACCCAGTACTTC. It yields the protein CASSVRWGQETQYF.

This clonotype was recorded at least ten times. The V and J genes are TRBV29-1 and TRBJ2-5; TRBD1 agrees at 8 bases. Per germline, CDR1 SQVTM and CDR2 ANQGSEA. J gave up 7 bases and V 2 bases, and 3 bases lay outside the gene matches. The CDR3 length is 12 residues. CDR3 DNA sequence: TGCAGCGTTGAATTCGGGACAGGGACCCAGTACTTC. Protein: CSVEFGTGTQYF.

There are many counts of this clonotype. The rearrangement joins TRBV4-3 to TRBJ1-5, with a possible D match to TRBD1 (6 bases). The ends were cut back, 1 base at V and 7 bases at J, with 14 bases in the middle. The length of the CDR3 is 15 residues. In germline, CDR1 is LGHNA, CDR2 YSLEER. In nucleotides, the CDR3 is TGCGCCAGCAGCCAAGGGGTGGGGGGCCGACAGCCCCAGCATTTT. It encodes CASSQGVGGRQPQHF.

The chain links TRBV28 to TRBJ2-1, with TRBD2 matching 8 bases. In germline, CDR1 is MDHEN, CDR2 SYDVKM. The CDR3 is 11 residues long. CDR3 protein: CLAGPYNEQFF. CDR3 coding DNA: TGTCTAGCGGGTCCCTACAATGAGCAGTTCTTC.

This chain joins TRBV20-1 and TRBJ2-5; 8 bases are shared with TRBD2. Losses at the gene ends were 0 bases for V and 4 bases for J; bases not matched to a gene: 7. Germline CDR1 reads DFQATT; CDR2 reads SNEGSKA (reference sequence). The CDR3 has 15 residues. This chain's CDR3 is CSARDQRGLVETQYF. In nucleotides, the CDR3 is TGCAGTGCTAGAGACCAGCGGGGGTTAGTAGAGACCCAGTACTTC.

The chain carries TRBV10-3 and TRBJ1-1, with D possibly being TRBD1 (5 bases). V gave up 4 bases and J gave up 4 bases, with 19 bases separating them. The V gene's germline CDR1 is ENHRY and CDR2 SYGVKD. There are 16 residues in the CDR3. This CDR3 reads CAISALAPGDSTEAFF. The DNA for the CDR3 is TGTGCCATCAGTGCACTTGCCCCGGGGGATAGCACTGAAGCTTTCTTT.

This clonotype was seen a few times. For the CDR3, the DNA is TGTGCCAGCAGGAGGTGGCTCGGACAGAAGGAAGCCGGGGAGCTGTTTTTT. It is translated as CASRRWLGQKEAGELFF. The rearrangement uses TRBV6-1 and TRBJ2-2, with D perhaps matching TRBD1 (6 bases). The germline V and J ends were trimmed by 6 bases and 6 bases, with 23 bases remaining between them. This CDR3 has 17 residues. Germline V CDR1 and CDR2: MNHNS, SASEGT.

The chain carries TRBV4-3 and TRBJ2-3, with TRBD2 matching over 11 bases. Germline V gene sequence: CDR1 LGHNA, CDR2 YSLEER. This CDR3 region has 15 residues. The V gene end was trimmed by 0 bases and the J gene end by 7 bases; junction bases not matched to a gene: 3. DNA for the CDR3: TGCGCCAGCAGCCAAGATACTAGCGGGAGTTATACGCAGTATTTT. Translating gives CASSQDTSGSYTQYF.

This clonotype was recorded at least ten times. Here the CDR3 reads CASSPRGPGQGKRAEAFF. In DNA, the CDR3 is TGTGCCAGCAGCCCGAGGGGGCCGGGACAGGGCAAAAGGGCTGAAGCTTTCTTT. The chain has TRBV11-1 and TRBJ1-1, with 9 bases lining up with TRBD1. After removal of 5 bases from V and 6 bases from J, the junction contained 19 bases not matched to a gene. CDR1 and CDR2 from the germline V gene are SGHAT and FQDESV (reference sequence). This CDR3 comprises 18 residues.

Ten or more counts support this clonotype. V and J are TRBV5-6 and TRBJ1-2; a possible D gene is TRBD1 (6 bases). V dropped 1 base and J dropped 2 bases, with 9 bases sitting between them. Germline CDR1 and CDR2: SGHDT and YYEEEE. The CDR3 length is 14 residues. The CDR3 reads CASSLIRGNYGYTF. The CDR3 region has the DNA TGTGCCAGCAGCTTGATCAGGGGCAACTATGGCTACACCTTC.

This clonotype has only a few counts. The V and J genes are TRBV18 and TRBJ2-7; D remains ambiguous. Germline CDR1 KGHSH, CDR2 LQKENI. This CDR3 has 14 residues. Deletions cut 2 bases from V and 2 bases from J, with 10 bases between. The CDR3 loop is CASSPMTDPYEQYF. CDR3 DNA sequence: TGTGCCAGCTCACCAATGACGGACCCCTACGAGCAGTACTTC.

In its sample, this clonotype was seen a few times. The V gene is TRBV29-1, the J gene TRBJ1-5; D is unresolved. V lost 0 bases and J 4 bases, leaving 16 bases between the germline ends. This CDR3 contains 16 residues. CDR1 is SQVTM and CDR2 is ANQGSEA in the germline V gene. The CDR3, as DNA: TGCAGCGTTGAAGATCTCGGCCCTAGGCATAATCAGCCCCAGCATTTT. This codes for CSVEDLGPRHNQPQHF.

The genes are TRBV12-3 or TRBV12-4 and TRBJ1-6, with D possibly matching TRBD1 (6 bases). V lost 6 bases and J lost 7, with 13 bases in between. The CDR3 is 14 residues long. The CDR3 DNA reads TGTGCCAGCAGCCGAGGGGGAACAAATTCACCCCTCCACTTT. Protein sequence: CASSRGGTNSPLHF.

This clonotype was observed many times. The V gene is TRBV6-5, the J gene TRBJ1-1; D is unclear. The CDR3 is 13 residues long. V gave up 2 bases and J gave up 1 base, with 5 bases separating them. From germline, CDR1 is MNHEY and CDR2 SVGAGI. CDR3 nucleotide sequence: TGTGCCAGCAGTTACAAACGGAACACTGAAGCTTTCTTT. Residues: CASSYKRNTEAFF.